This TCR beta chain appears in the sequencing data of a study of cytomegalovirus exposure and HLA in healthy donors. Study conclusions and caveats: There were 164 TCR beta chains listed as cytomegalovirus-associated.

As for this clone: As yet, its antigen is unknown.

Germline CDR1 is SEHNR and CDR2 is FQNEAQ (reference sequence). Trimming took 3 bases from V and 6 from J, leaving 15 bases between them. The CDR3 loop spans 14 amino acids. Only in-frame clones appear in the TCRdb table, and some are missing; sequencing was by immunoSEQ multiplex PCR. The sample holds 150,000 to 200,000 clones; 65% to 90% are singletons and the top ten take approximately 2.4%. Sequenced input: PBMCs. The clonotype originates from a woman aged 18-29 years in good health and CMV-seronegative. The J gene is TRBJ2-7, the V gene TRBV7-9, with D perhaps TRBD1 (5 bases). This CDR3 reads CASSFGAQGSEQYF. The CDR3 bases are TGTGCCAGCAGCTTTGGGGCTCAGGGATCCGAGCAGTACTTC. Based on the CDR3 plus reference TRBV7-9 and TRBJ2-7, the full variable domain is DTGVSQNPRHKITKRGQNVTFRCDPISEHNRLYWYRQTLGQGPEFLTYFQNEAQLEKSRLLSDRFSAERPKGSFSTLEIQRTEQGDSAMYLCASSFGAQGSEQYFGPGTRLTVT.